A single sample is the source of the 13 T cell receptor beta chains below, sequenced in a study of T cell clusters in autoimmune cytopenias. One tube held mixed TRB-A and TRB-B primer pools for touch-down PCR. One entry per CDR3 protein, without DNA, is what TCRdb gives after re-calling the multiplex PCR reads. This sample contains a few thousand distinct CDR3 sequences. TRB amplification used around 0.25 ug of peripheral blood genomic DNA. Input material: peripheral blood. These receptors were taken from a human donor with an autoimmune cytopenia or autoimmune hepatitis (not recorded which).

The chain joins TRBV10-3 to TRBJ1-5; TCRdb's assignment of TRBD1 cannot be checked, as there is no DNA. Germline CDR1 and CDR2: ENHRY and SYGVKD. The CDR3 is 14 residues long. The CDR3 sequence: CASSYWDSAQPQHF.

Frequency places this clonotype as medium-sized. The CDR3 protein is CSVVEGASNTEAFF. This rearrangement joins TRBV29-1 to TRBJ1-1; TCRdb selects TRBD1, and the lack of DNA leaves this call unchecked. The germline gives CDR1 SQVTM, CDR2 ANQGSEA. This CDR3 is 14 amino acids long.

The V gene is TRBV7-9, the J gene TRBJ2-7; without DNA, the TCRdb call of TRBD2 cannot be checked. The CDR3 runs 14 residues. CDR1 is SEHNR and CDR2 is FQNEAQ in the germline V gene (reference sequence). The CDR3 sequence is CASSPGTSIHEQYF.

This clonotype ranks as large in terms of frequency. V is TRBV29-1 and J is TRBJ2-1; TCRdb names TRBD1, which stays unverified in the absence of DNA. The length of the CDR3 is 13 residues. CDR1 is SQVTM, CDR2 ANQGSEA, per germline. CDR3 amino acids: CSVIRQGHNEQFF.

The chain recombines TRBV4-2 with TRBJ2-2. The CDR3 is made up of 14 amino acids. Per germline, CDR1 LGHNA and CDR2 YNFKEQ. This CDR3 reads CASRIGENTGELFF.

The chain combines TRBV18 with TRBJ2-1; TCRdb lists TRBD1, though no DNA is available to test this call. The germline V gene encodes CDR1 KGHSH and CDR2 LQKENI. CDR3 length: 15 amino acids. CDR3 residues: CASSPGTGVRNEQFF. The variable domain in full, completed from reference TRBV18 and TRBJ2-1, reads NAGVMQNPRHLVRRRGQEARLRCSPMKGHSHVYWYRQLPEEGLKFMVYLQKENIIDESGMPKERFSAEFPKEGPSILRIQQVVRGDSAAYFCASSPGTGVRNEQFFGPGTRLTVL.

This clonotype ranks as medium-sized in terms of frequency. V gene TRBV30 combines with J gene TRBJ2-1; there is no DNA to check the TCRdb D call of TRBD1. Germline V lookup: CDR1 GTSNPN, CDR2 SVGIG (reference sequence). This CDR3 has 15 residues. CDR3: CAWSGTAGGQNEQFF. Variable domain in full (rest from reference TRBV30 and TRBJ2-1): SQTIHQWPATLVQPVGSPLSLECTVEGTSNPNLYWYRQAAGRGLQLLFYSVGIGQISSEVPQNLSASRPQDRQFILSSKKLLLSDSGFYLCAWSGTAGGQNEQFFGPGTRLTVL.

In terms of frequency, this clonotype is medium-sized. The CDR3 reads CASTTNRAGANVLTF. The chain uses TRBV6-6 and TRBJ2-6; TCRdb selects TRBD1, and the lack of DNA leaves this call unchecked. CDR1 and CDR2 from the germline V gene are MNHNY and SVGAGI (reference sequence). CDR3 size: 15 residues.

The rearrangement links TRBV6-6 to TRBJ2-1. This CDR3 has 13 amino acids. Germline lookup yields CDR1 MNHNY and CDR2 SVGAGI (reference sequence). CDR3 amino acids: CASSYGLINEQFF.

The gene calls are TRBV5-4 and TRBJ2-1; the D call from TCRdb, TRBD2, cannot be confirmed without DNA. This CDR3 contains 15 residues. Germline assignment: CDR1 SGHNT and CDR2 YYREEE (reference sequence). The CDR3 reads CASSLVAGSNNEQFF.

The rearrangement links TRBV30 to TRBJ1-5; TCRdb gives TRBD1 as the D gene, but with no DNA this cannot be confirmed. The CDR3 consists of 13 residues. CDR1 is GTSNPN, CDR2 SVGIG, per germline (reference sequence). Here the CDR3 reads CAWSTGQHQPQHF. The full variable domain, its missing parts supplied by reference TRBV30 and TRBJ1-5, is SQTIHQWPATLVQPVGSPLSLECTVEGTSNPNLYWYRQAAGRGLQLLFYSVGIGQISSEVPQNLSASRPQDRQFILSSKKLLLSDSGFYLCAWSTGQHQPQHFGDGTRLSIL.

This clonotype is identified as medium-sized from frequency. The chain joins TRBV18 to TRBJ2-5; TCRdb calls TRBD1, which cannot be checked without DNA. Looked up from germline, CDR1 is KGHSH and CDR2 is LQKENI. The CDR3 contains 13 residues. The CDR3: CASSPGTGETQYF. Filled out from reference TRBV18 and TRBJ2-5, the complete variable domain reads NAGVMQNPRHLVRRRGQEARLRCSPMKGHSHVYWYRQLPEEGLKFMVYLQKENIIDESGMPKERFSAEFPKEGPSILRIQQVVRGDSAAYFCASSPGTGETQYFGPGTRLLVL.

This clonotype registers large (0.1 to 1%) by frequency. This chain links TRBV29-1 with TRBJ2-3; TCRdb indicates TRBD2, and absent DNA this call remains unverified. CDR1 SQVTM and CDR2 ANQGSEA come from the germline V gene. The CDR3 spans 14 residues. This CDR3 reads CSVGKRGPDYTQYF.